This entry concerns a single T cell receptor (beta chain). Measured with immunoSEQ multiplex PCR; TCRdb has only the in-frame clones, and not every one. The data contain 120,000 to 150,000 clones, approximately 94% of them singletons. The source of the sample is a study of T cell responses to AZD1222 COVID-19 vaccine. At the level of the study: Second-dose schedules of about 4 or about 12 weeks were combined.

CDR1 is MNHEY, CDR2 SVGEGT, per germline. The CDR3 sequence is 13 residues long. V lost 1 base and J 3 bases, leaving 7 bases between the germline ends. This receptor was identified in an adult in good health. The source was peripheral blood, collected on day 0 of AZD1222 vaccination. This chain uses TRBV6-2 or TRBV6-3 with TRBJ2-7; a weak D match, TRBD2 (5 bases). The CDR3 here is CASSYLTNYEQYF. The CDR3 region has the DNA TGTGCCAGCAGTTACTTGACTAACTACGAGCAGTACTTC.